Listed below are T cell receptor beta chains from one sample, sequenced in a study of identical twins. One entry per CDR3 protein, called by TCRdb with MiXCR from the 5' RACE reads. Of 250,000 to 300,000 distinct CDR3 sequences listed, around 8.3% are singletons. These data also formed part of another study, on yellow fever vaccine responses in identical twins.

The specimen was CD8+ T cells sorted from blood. The receptors derive from a woman aged 18-29 years in good health. Both conserved end residues are part of each CDR3. D genes are given only for firm matches. Clone sizes are given selectively: once, few, many, or a class where the clone is expanded.

d_gene: NA; j_gene: TRBJ2-3; abundance: many; v_gene: TRBV7-8; CDR3nt: TGTGCCAGCAGCCCATACGCGGGGTTGAGAACAGATACGCAGTATTTT; CDR3aa: CASSPYAGLRTDTQYF
d_gene: TRBD2; j_gene: TRBJ2-1; abundance: few; v_gene: TRBV6-2/TRBV6-3; CDR3nt: TGTGCCAGCAGTCACCCGGGGGGGAGCGGGAGTTCTAGCCCCCTTTACAATGAGCAGTTCTTC; CDR3aa: CASSHPGGSGSSSPLYNEQFF
d_gene: TRBD1; j_gene: TRBJ1-5; abundance: NA; v_gene: TRBV20-1; CDR3nt: TGCAGTGCTAGAGATTTTAAGGGACAGGTCAGTCAGCCCCAGCATTTT; CDR3aa: CSARDFKGQVSQPQHF
d_gene: TRBD1; j_gene: TRBJ1-2; abundance: NA; v_gene: TRBV29-1; CDR3nt: TGCAGCGTTGTGGCACAGGGGCCCCGTTCTCGGGGCTACACCTTC; CDR3aa: CSVVAQGPRSRGYTF
d_gene: TRBD2; j_gene: TRBJ2-7; abundance: few; v_gene: TRBV4-3; CDR3nt: TGCGCCAGCAGCCAAGATCGGGGGGACCCCTACGAGCAGTACTTC; CDR3aa: CASSQDRGDPYEQYF
d_gene: NA; j_gene: TRBJ2-2; abundance: few; v_gene: TRBV12-3/TRBV12-4; CDR3nt: TGTGCCAGCAGTACTGACTGGACAACCGGGGAGCTGTTTTTT; CDR3aa: CASSTDWTTGELFF
d_gene: NA; j_gene: TRBJ2-7; abundance: few; v_gene: TRBV12-3/TRBV12-4; CDR3nt: TGTGCCAGCAGTTTCCCCGGACGGCTGGAGCAGTACTTC; CDR3aa: CASSFPGRLEQYF
d_gene: NA; j_gene: TRBJ2-1; abundance: few; v_gene: TRBV7-2; CDR3nt: TGTGCCAGCAGTAGTACAGGTGCCAATGAGCAGTTCTTC; CDR3aa: CASSSTGANEQFF
d_gene: NA; j_gene: TRBJ2-1; abundance: few; v_gene: TRBV9; CDR3nt: TGTGCCAGCAGCGCCGTTCGGGCCCTGGGGGAGCAGTTCTTC; CDR3aa: CASSAVRALGEQFF
d_gene: NA; j_gene: TRBJ2-5; abundance: many; v_gene: TRBV12-3/TRBV12-4; CDR3nt: TGTGCCAGCAGTTTACTCGGGACACAAGAGACCCAGTACTTC; CDR3aa: CASSLLGTQETQYF
d_gene: NA; j_gene: TRBJ2-4; abundance: few; v_gene: TRBV12-3/TRBV12-4; CDR3nt: TGTGCCAGCAGTTTTGGACTGACCACCGGAAACATTCAGTACTTC; CDR3aa: CASSFGLTTGNIQYF
d_gene: NA; j_gene: TRBJ1-1; abundance: NA; v_gene: TRBV7-9; CDR3nt: TGTGCCAGCAGCAAACAGGGTACGACTGAAGCTTTCTTT; CDR3aa: CASSKQGTTEAFF
d_gene: TRBD2; j_gene: TRBJ2-7; abundance: many; v_gene: TRBV12-3/TRBV12-4; CDR3nt: TGTGCCAGCAGCCCGACCGTAACTAGCGGGAGAGCACACGAGCAGTACTTC; CDR3aa: CASSPTVTSGRAHEQYF
d_gene: NA; j_gene: TRBJ1-1; abundance: NA; v_gene: TRBV7-9; CDR3nt: TGTGCCAGCAGCTCCCCCCGTGGCAGAGACACTGAAGCTTTCTTT; CDR3aa: CASSSPRGRDTEAFF
d_gene: TRBD2; j_gene: TRBJ2-5; abundance: many; v_gene: TRBV4-3; CDR3nt: TGCGCCAGCAGCCAAGATCGGGCGGGAGGGACCCAGTACTTC; CDR3aa: CASSQDRAGGTQYF
d_gene: TRBD1; j_gene: TRBJ2-5; abundance: NA; v_gene: TRBV12-3/TRBV12-4; CDR3nt: TGTGCCAGCAGGACCCGACAGGGGGTTCAAGAGACCCAGTACTTC; CDR3aa: CASRTRQGVQETQYF
d_gene: NA; j_gene: TRBJ2-7; abundance: few; v_gene: TRBV12-3/TRBV12-4; CDR3nt: TGTGCCAGCAGTTCTAAGCTGGCCTACGAGCAGTACTTC; CDR3aa: CASSSKLAYEQYF
d_gene: NA; j_gene: TRBJ2-6; abundance: few; v_gene: TRBV6-2/TRBV6-3; CDR3nt: TGTGCCAGCAGTTCAGGGGAATCTGGGGCCAACGTCCTGACTTTC; CDR3aa: CASSSGESGANVLTF
d_gene: NA; j_gene: TRBJ2-1; abundance: many; v_gene: TRBV6-5; CDR3nt: TGTGCCAGCAGTTCTACAAACCGCCTGGTAGAACAGTTCTTC; CDR3aa: CASSSTNRLVEQFF
d_gene: NA; j_gene: TRBJ2-2; abundance: many; v_gene: TRBV28; CDR3nt: TGTGCCAGCAGCAAGACAGCGAACACCGGGGAGCTGTTTTTT; CDR3aa: CASSKTANTGELFF
d_gene: TRBD2; j_gene: TRBJ2-1; abundance: few; v_gene: TRBV12-5; CDR3nt: TGTGCTAGTGATGCGGGAGGGTCCTACAATGAGCAGTTCTTC; CDR3aa: CASDAGGSYNEQFF
d_gene: NA; j_gene: TRBJ2-1; abundance: NA; v_gene: TRBV3-1; CDR3nt: TGTGCCAGCACCCACCCGGGACCGGGGGATCTTGGCTACAATGAGCAGTTCTTC; CDR3aa: CASTHPGPGDLGYNEQFF